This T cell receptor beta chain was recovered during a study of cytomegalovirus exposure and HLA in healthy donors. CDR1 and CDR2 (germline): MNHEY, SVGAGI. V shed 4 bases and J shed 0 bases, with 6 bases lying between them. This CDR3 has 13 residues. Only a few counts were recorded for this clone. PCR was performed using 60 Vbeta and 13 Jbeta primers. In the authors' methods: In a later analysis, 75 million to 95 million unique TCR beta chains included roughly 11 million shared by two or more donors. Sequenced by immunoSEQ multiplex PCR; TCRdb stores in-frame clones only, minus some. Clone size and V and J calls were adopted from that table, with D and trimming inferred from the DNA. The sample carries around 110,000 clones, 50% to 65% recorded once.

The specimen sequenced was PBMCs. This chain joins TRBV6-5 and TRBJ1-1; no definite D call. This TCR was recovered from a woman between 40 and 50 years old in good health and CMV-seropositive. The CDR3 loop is CASSSPVNTEAFF. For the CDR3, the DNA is TGTGCCAGCAGTTCTCCAGTGAACACTGAAGCTTTCTTT.